The sequence of this TCR beta chain was determined in a study of cytomegalovirus exposure and HLA in healthy donors. Study results and caveats: The authors confirmed in vitro that a few CMV-associated chains were specific for CMV antigens. The study reported that TCR beta sequences accurately predicted HLA-A and HLA-B alleles in most subjects. Within a later analysis, the majority of CMV-associated TCR beta chains appeared HLA-restricted.

13 Jbeta primers and 60 Vbeta primers were used for the PCR. In the original workflow: Roughly 80 million unique TCR beta chains, 8.5 million to 14 million shared, were counted in a later analysis. Repertoires were generated with immunoSEQ multiplex PCR, while TCRdb's copy carries only in-frame clones and drops some. V, J and clone size are taken as reported in that table, and D and trimming were inferred from the DNA itself. The table lists around 130,000 clones, 65% to 85% of them singletons. To note about this clone: Its antigen is unknown.

This receptor was taken from a woman aged 40 to 55 in good health and CMV-seronegative. Sequenced sample: PBMCs.

CDR3 amino acids: CASSLGDRVHDSQYF. CDR3 DNA sequence: TGTGCCAGCAGCTTAGGGGACAGGGTCCATGACAGTCAGTACTTC. This chain links TRBV7-6 with TRBJ2-4, with 9 bases fitting TRBD1. The CDR3 runs 15 residues. Germline V gene sequence: CDR1 SGHVS, CDR2 FNYEAQ. The V segment lost 1 base and the J segment 12 bases; nucleotides outside the gene matches: 10.